Sequencing of this T cell receptor (beta chain) was carried out in a study of naive and memory T cell subsets (dated by TCRdb to 2016 to 2017). About the full investigation: The study applied an open-source, UMI-based TCR alpha and beta sequencing pipeline to sorted naive and memory peripheral blood T cell subsets. IgG serology results and the functional CMV T cell responses were in complete agreement. RNA was DNase-treated and reverse transcribed with TCR constant-region primers, mostly using SuperScript III. The investigation overall reported the following: The abundance of TCRs followed a power law with an exponent that differed between naive and memory subsets yet stayed consistent across the three individuals. After error correction, only a single occurrence was seen for over 95% of naive TCR sequences, so much steeper abundance distributions were produced than in memory subsets. RNA-based TCR counts may be affected by expression changes linked to T cell activation and differentiation. The repertoire findings for the naive and memory subsets could not be validated against a ground truth, as none was available. Clonotypes were defined as single alpha or beta chain sequences, not paired alpha/beta receptors. In both CD4 and CD8 cells, a rise in Gini index and a fall in Shannon and inverse Simpson diversity were observed from naive through CM, EM and EMRA.

Library generation was performed with UMI-ligation and nested PCR. The beta constant-region primer consisted of an equimolar mixture of two oligonucleotides that together covered TRBC1 and TRBC2. The ligated cDNA went through four rounds of PCR with nested alpha and beta constant-region primers together with the SP2 primer. A single-stranded oligonucleotide bearing the SP2 primer plus a 12-nucleotide UMI was ligated onto the 3' end of the cDNA by T4 RNA ligase 1. Incubation of the ligation reaction lasted roughly 20-25 hours at 16 degrees C. To avoid over-amplification, PCR2 was usually performed as a SYBR Green qPCR and halted once a predetermined threshold was reached. Every purification after the first one was done using Agencourt AMPure XP magnetic beads. Library amounts were measured by Qubit and library quality was assessed on a TapeStation, where the main peak was expected at around 650 bp. Pooled libraries were sequenced on an Illumina MiSeq with v2 2x251 paired-end kits, typically giving about 0.95-2.2 million reads per sample. Each sample library was pooled at about 4.4 nM, and about 5-7.5% PhiX was included to improve cluster recognition. Processing in the source paper ran as follows. Using tag matching that tolerated one base-pair mismatch, Decombinator assigned V and J genes to FASTQ reads that had been processed by Demultiplexor. Collapsinator relied on UMIs to fix sequencing errors as well as frequency errors caused by PCR heterogeneity. CDR3Translator translated TCRs and extracted CDR3s from the conserved cysteine to the FGXG phenylalanine, flagging non-productive sequences. Repertoires were subsampled to equal numbers of UMI-defined TCRs before Gini, Shannon entropy and inverse Simpson indices were calculated. Power-law fits to clonotype abundance distributions were performed by maximum likelihood within the linear range. When run on a single naive CD8 sample, MIGEC and the pipeline yielded similar UMI counts, similar unique TCR numbers and similar clonal distributions. A set of 7,322 CMV-associated CDR3 sequences, compiled from VDJdb and a published dataset, was used to search the repertoires. Clones were called with MiXCR by TCRdb after fastp trimmed the public reads at Q25, and only in-frame beta chains were retained. Rows matching on CDR3 protein sequence are summarized as one entry with the most common DNA and genes. TCRdb, rather than the study authors, made the V and J calls. The sample table contains 95,000 to 150,000 distinct CDR3 sequences; only one count was recorded for approximately 37% of them. 0.9% of the sample lies in the top ten.

V sheds 4 bases and J sheds 4 bases, leaving 14 bases between their ends. Taken from the germline V gene, the CDR1 and CDR2 loops are SQVTM and ANQGSEA. The CDR3 runs 15 residues from the cysteine to the phenylalanine. The entry retains the CDR3 DNA only, 45 bases that are in frame from base 1. From the second PCR step on, the TCR alpha and beta chain libraries were amplified in separate reactions. Donor CMV status was determined by IFNgamma production from CD4+ T cells after overnight stimulation of fresh PBMCs with CMV viral lysate. CD4 T cells were positively selected with Miltenyi beads, followed by positive selection of CD8 T cells from the CD4-negative fraction. After staining for CD3, CD4, CD8, CD45RA, CD27 and a live/dead dye, cells were sorted on a BD Aria II into four subsets based on CD45RA and CD27. Blood came from a few healthy volunteers, each fractionated into CD4 and CD8 T cells and then into four differentiation subsets. Roughly 120 ml of peripheral blood was collected from each donor, and PBMC were isolated from the blood using Ficoll-Paque PLUS density-gradient centrifugation. The sorted cells were lysed in RLT buffer, after which RNA was extracted using a Qiagen RNeasy kit and kept at -80 degrees C.

This clonotype was recorded a few times. Its recognized antigen is unknown. One base away there is no much larger clone; base qualities are not given. This clonotype was sampled from a human donor in good health. The sequenced sample consisted of central memory CD4+ T cells from blood. The label giving this sample's cell subset or site can be read as: central memory, CD45RA- CD27+. The chain is assembled from TRBV29-1 and TRBJ2-6; a tentative D call is TRBD2 (5 bases match). For the CDR3, the sequence is CSVVDSTLGANVLTF. The DNA reads TGCAGCGTTGTGGACTCTACTCTCGGGGCCAACGTCCTGACTTTC. This CDR3, with the reference TRBV29-1 and TRBJ2-6 proteins standing in past its ends, gives the full variable domain SAVISQKPSRDICQRGTSLTIQCQVDSQVTMMFWYRQQPGQSLTLIATANQGSEATYESGFVIDKFPISRPNLTFSTLTVSNMSPEDSSIYLCSVVDSTLGANVLTFGAGSRLTVL.